A selection of T cell receptor beta chains follows, all from one sample in a study of blood T cell repertoires in COVID-19. Clones were read by immunoSEQ multiplex PCR, and TCRdb kept only the in-frame ones, dropping some. The sample includes about 240,000 clones, roughly 80% seen only once; the top ten take approximately 4.5%. Input material: peripheral blood. The receptors here all came from a woman between 65 and 79 years old with acute or convalescent COVID-19. Each CDR3 is given without its conserved first and last residue. The order of the fields is J gene, clone size, V gene, CDR3 protein. Not all rows give a size; the values are once, few, many and, for expanded clones, a class.

J: TRBJ1-1
size: few
V: TRBV19
CDR3: ASSIGGGYTEAF

J: TRBJ2-7
size: -
V: TRBV7-9
CDR3: ASSPRTRSGGEQY

J: TRBJ2-4
size: -
V: TRBV2
CDR3: ASERAAGGQGIQY

J: TRBJ1-5
size: -
V: TRBV7-2
CDR3: ASSSWDRANQPQH

J: TRBJ1-2
size: -
V: TRBV20-1
CDR3: SASWTGGNYGYT

J: TRBJ2-5
size: -
V: TRBV7-9
CDR3: ASSYRTGSETQY

J: TRBJ2-7
size: -
V: TRBV3-1/TRBV3-2
CDR3: ASSIWTGVHEQY

J: TRBJ2-7
size: -
V: TRBV10-3
CDR3: AISESKTRAYEQY

J: TRBJ1-2
size: once
V: TRBV5-1
CDR3: ASTQRTGYGYT

J: TRBJ2-1
size: -
V: TRBV18
CDR3: ASSLGQGNSGEQF

J: TRBJ2-2
size: -
V: TRBV27
CDR3: ASSLWATGELF

J: TRBJ1-1
size: -
V: TRBV6-6
CDR3: ASSSDRGNTEAF

J: TRBJ1-2
size: -
V: TRBV2
CDR3: ASSEAPQGALGYGYT

J: TRBJ1-3
size: few
V: TRBV19
CDR3: ASNYGGTGNTIY

J: TRBJ1-2
size: -
V: TRBV6-1
CDR3: ASSDPPTGDYGYT

J: TRBJ1-6
size: few
V: TRBV19
CDR3: ASSPDRGSSPLH

J: TRBJ1-3
size: -
V: TRBV4-3
CDR3: ASSQERSFEGVASGNTIY

J: TRBJ2-5
size: -
V: TRBV5-1
CDR3: ASSLTLAGGETQY

J: TRBJ1-3
size: -
V: TRBV7-9
CDR3: ASSLVTGYSVGNTIY

J: TRBJ1-1
size: -
V: TRBV12-3/TRBV12-4
CDR3: ASSTGGNTEAF

J: TRBJ2-7
size: many
V: TRBV11-3
CDR3: ASSPTGQGSYEQY

J: TRBJ1-2
size: -
V: TRBV4-1
CDR3: ASSQDRDTSYYGYT

J: TRBJ1-1
size: -
V: TRBV6-5
CDR3: ASSYSLGEAF

J: TRBJ1-2
size: -
V: TRBV9
CDR3: ASSPRTGGANGYT

J: TRBJ2-1
size: -
V: TRBV3-1/TRBV3-2
CDR3: ASSQDWLADDNEQF

J: TRBJ1-2
size: -
V: TRBV5-1
CDR3: ASSLLAGSIYGYT

J: TRBJ2-2
size: -
V: TRBV4-2
CDR3: ASSRTDRNTGELF

J: TRBJ1-6
size: -
V: TRBV6-5
CDR3: ASSLTGVSPLH

J: TRBJ1-1
size: -
V: TRBV5-1
CDR3: ASSLKGQGASEAF

J: TRBJ1-2
size: once
V: TRBV30
CDR3: ARDRGQGGYT

J: TRBJ1-2
size: -
V: TRBV24-1
CDR3: ATSDPGTGNYGYT

J: TRBJ2-3
size: -
V: TRBV7-8
CDR3: ASSTRTGGTDTQY

J: TRBJ2-5
size: -
V: TRBV7-2
CDR3: ASSSRQGRTQY

J: TRBJ1-1
size: few
V: TRBV28
CDR3: ASISSAVAEAF

J: TRBJ1-2
size: -
V: TRBV7-2
CDR3: ASSSYRGGPYST

J: TRBJ2-7
size: -
V: TRBV5-1
CDR3: ASSLAAGNSYEQY

J: TRBJ1-2
size: -
V: TRBV29-1
CDR3: SVEDFGVGNYGYT